This TCR beta chain originates from a study of shared clonotypes between healthy human individuals. Study outcomes and limitations: The authors expected sequencing depth to affect clonotype sharing among donors. The sharing of approximately 4.6% of naive CD4 clonotypes was seen across a few donors.

This clone was seen a single time. Its antigen is undetermined. At a deep level, the assay was run. Profiled with immunoSEQ multiplex PCR; TCRdb holds only in-frame clones, not every one. The table shows around 2.1 million clones, with more than 90% occurring only once. The V gene lost 0 bases and the J gene lost 4 bases, with 6 bases spanning the gap. Germline CDR1 reads SQVTM; CDR2 reads ANQGSEA. The length of the CDR3 is 12 residues. CD4+ cell separation produced CD45RA+ naive and CD45RA-negative memory subsets. Material for sequencing was naive CD4+ T cells sorted from blood. Subset noted: CD45RA+ positively selected. The chain has TRBV29-1 and TRBJ2-5; no reliable D call. The sequence derives from a man younger than 35 in good health. CDR3 in DNA: TGCAGCGTTGAAGATCGCGGAGAGACCCAGTACTTC. Amino acids: CSVEDRGETQYF.